Listed below are T cell receptor beta chains from one sample, sequenced in a study of early T cells in non-severe SARS-CoV-2 infection. Each CDR3 protein gets one entry after TCRdb re-called the 5' RACE reads with MiXCR. The table lists fewer than 50,000 distinct CDR3 sequences, approximately 12% of them singletons. What was sequenced was whole blood. The receptors shown here come from an adult who was a healthcare worker with PCR-confirmed SARS-CoV-2 infection or an uninfected control (not recorded which). The CDR3 runs from the conserved cysteine through the conserved F or W. A D gene is named only where the DNA matches it firmly. The size entry is marked missing in some rows and otherwise reads once, few, many or a size class.

CASSLSGPHTGELFF,TRBV7-6,TRBJ2-2,-,many
CASSNIINQPQHF,TRBV7-2,TRBJ1-5,-,-
CASSYKLNTEAFF,TRBV6-2/TRBV6-3,TRBJ1-1,-,many
CASSPSGLNTGELFF,TRBV7-2,TRBJ2-2,-,-
CASSQRKASRNEQFF,TRBV4-3,TRBJ2-1,-,few
CASSLEVGVGETQYF,TRBV7-9,TRBJ2-5,-,many
CASSPGLAGDEQFF,TRBV5-1,TRBJ2-1,TRBD2,few
CASSNTGTGLNYGYTF,TRBV14,TRBJ1-2,TRBD1,-
CASSLGGVASYEQYF,TRBV7-2,TRBJ2-7,-,many
CSASPSGRGRQFF,TRBV20-1,TRBJ2-1,TRBD2,few
CASSWDRDPSYEQYF,TRBV7-2,TRBJ2-7,TRBD1,many
CATSRGTGGTGELFF,TRBV15,TRBJ2-2,TRBD1,-
CASSGLLDEQYF,TRBV28,TRBJ2-7,-,many
CASSLALLAGANVLTF,TRBV7-2,TRBJ2-6,-,few
CASSQESAVYGYTF,TRBV14,TRBJ1-2,-,-
CASSPLGSGANVLTF,TRBV27,TRBJ2-6,-,many
CASSSPPQETQYF,TRBV11-2,TRBJ2-5,-,-
CASSPAAGGPSDTQYF,TRBV28,TRBJ2-3,TRBD2,few
CSVASDEKLFF,TRBV29-1,TRBJ1-4,-,-
CASSQEKGGQFF,TRBV4-2,TRBJ2-1,-,few
CASSYSWGGPYNEQFF,TRBV6-5,TRBJ2-1,TRBD2,few
CASSSLGQGRYEQYF,TRBV28,TRBJ2-7,TRBD1,-
CASSLIAGGSGIGELFF,TRBV5-1,TRBJ2-2,TRBD2,-
CASSFGGRNYEQFF,TRBV7-2,TRBJ2-1,-,many
CASAEGVGYTF,TRBV6-2/TRBV6-3,TRBJ1-2,-,-